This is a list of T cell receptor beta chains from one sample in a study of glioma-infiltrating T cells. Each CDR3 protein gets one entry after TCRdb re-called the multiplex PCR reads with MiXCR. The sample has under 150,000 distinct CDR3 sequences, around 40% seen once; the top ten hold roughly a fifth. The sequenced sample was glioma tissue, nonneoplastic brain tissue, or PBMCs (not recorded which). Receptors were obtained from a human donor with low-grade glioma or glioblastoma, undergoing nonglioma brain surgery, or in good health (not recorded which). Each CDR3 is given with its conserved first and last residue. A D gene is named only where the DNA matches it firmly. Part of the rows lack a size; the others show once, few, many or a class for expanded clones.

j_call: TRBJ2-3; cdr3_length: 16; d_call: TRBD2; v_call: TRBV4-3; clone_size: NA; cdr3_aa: CASSQESRGGLHTQYF; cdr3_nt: TGCGCCAGCAGCCAAGAGTCACGGGGGGGCCTCCATACGCAGTATTTT
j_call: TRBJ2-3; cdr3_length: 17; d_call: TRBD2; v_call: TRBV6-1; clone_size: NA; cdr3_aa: CASSEALAGGSTDTQYF; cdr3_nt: TGTGCCAGCAGTGAAGCCCTAGCGGGGGGCTCCACAGATACGCAGTATTTT
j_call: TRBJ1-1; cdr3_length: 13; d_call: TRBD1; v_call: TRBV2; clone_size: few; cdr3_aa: CASSYRGLTEAFF; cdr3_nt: TGTGCCAGCAGCTACAGGGGGCTCACTGAAGCTTTCTTT
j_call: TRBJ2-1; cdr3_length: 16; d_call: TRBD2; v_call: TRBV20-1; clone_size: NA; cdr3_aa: CSARLRSGGATGEQFF; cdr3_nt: TGCAGTGCTAGATTACGAAGCGGGGGCGCTACAGGGGAGCAGTTCTTC
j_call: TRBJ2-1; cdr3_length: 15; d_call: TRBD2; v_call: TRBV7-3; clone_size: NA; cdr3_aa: CASSLLAGQYNEQFF; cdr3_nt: TGTGCCAGCAGCTTACTAGCGGGACAGTACAATGAGCAGTTCTTC
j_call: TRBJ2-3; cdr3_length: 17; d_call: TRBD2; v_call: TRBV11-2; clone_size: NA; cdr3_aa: CASSPTRGLAVTDTQYF; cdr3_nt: TGTGCCAGCAGCCCAACCCGAGGGCTAGCGGTCACAGATACGCAGTATTTT
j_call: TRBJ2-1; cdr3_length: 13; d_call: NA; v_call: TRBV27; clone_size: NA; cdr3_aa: CASSALGDNEQFF; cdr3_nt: TGTGCCAGCAGCGCCCTGGGGGACAATGAGCAGTTCTTC
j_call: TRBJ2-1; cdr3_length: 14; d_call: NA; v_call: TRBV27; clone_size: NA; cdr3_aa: CASSFRTDYNEQFF; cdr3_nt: TGTGCCAGCAGTTTTCGGACTGATTACAATGAGCAGTTCTTC
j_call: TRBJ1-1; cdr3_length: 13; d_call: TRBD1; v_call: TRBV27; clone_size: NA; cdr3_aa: CASNGRGRAEAFF; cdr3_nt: TGTGCCAGCAACGGCAGGGGGCGGGCTGAAGCTTTCTTT
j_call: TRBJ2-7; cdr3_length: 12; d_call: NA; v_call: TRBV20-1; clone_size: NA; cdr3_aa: CSAGIGTYEQYF; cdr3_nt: TGCAGTGCTGGAATTGGCACCTACGAGCAGTACTTC
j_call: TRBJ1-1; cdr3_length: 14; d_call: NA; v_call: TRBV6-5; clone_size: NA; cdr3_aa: CASSYSSRDTEAFF; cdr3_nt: TGTGCCAGCAGTTACTCGTCCCGGGATACTGAAGCTTTCTTT
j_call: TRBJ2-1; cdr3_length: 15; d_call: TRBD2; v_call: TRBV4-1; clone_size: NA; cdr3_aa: CASSRTSVNYNEQFF; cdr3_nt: TGCGCCAGCAGCCGGACTAGCGTGAATTACAATGAGCAGTTCTTC
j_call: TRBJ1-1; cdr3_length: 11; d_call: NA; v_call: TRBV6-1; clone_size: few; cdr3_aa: CASSEVAEAFF; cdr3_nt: TGTGCCAGCAGTGAGGTGGCTGAAGCTTTCTTT
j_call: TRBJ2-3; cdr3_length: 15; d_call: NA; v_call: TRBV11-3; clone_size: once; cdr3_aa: CASSLNSQGTDTQYF; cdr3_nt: TGTGCCAGCAGCTTAAACTCACAGGGCACAGATACGCAGTATTTT
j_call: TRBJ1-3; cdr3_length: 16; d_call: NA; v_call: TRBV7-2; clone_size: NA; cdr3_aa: CASSLQVKPSGNTIYF; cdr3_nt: TGTGCCAGCAGCTTACAGGTGAAACCCTCTGGAAACACCATATATTTT
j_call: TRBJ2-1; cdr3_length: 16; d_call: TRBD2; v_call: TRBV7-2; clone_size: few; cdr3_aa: CASSPGTSGRAGEQFF; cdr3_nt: TGTGCCAGCAGCCCAGGGACTAGCGGGAGGGCGGGTGAGCAGTTCTTC
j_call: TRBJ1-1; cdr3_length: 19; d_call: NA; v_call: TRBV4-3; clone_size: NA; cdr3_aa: CASSQDPNKGQPENTEAFF; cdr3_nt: TGCGCCAGTAGCCAAGATCCGAATAAGGGGCAGCCCGAGAACACTGAAGCTTTCTTT
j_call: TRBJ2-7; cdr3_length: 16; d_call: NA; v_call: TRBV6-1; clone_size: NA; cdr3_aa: CASRRSLAASSYEQYF; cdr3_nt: TGTGCCAGCAGGAGGTCCTTAGCGGCAAGCTCCTACGAGCAGTACTTC
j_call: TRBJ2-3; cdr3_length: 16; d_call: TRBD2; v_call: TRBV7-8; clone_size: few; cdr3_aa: CASSTGTTSSTDTQYF; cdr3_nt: TGTGCCAGCAGCACTGGGACTACGTCTAGCACAGATACGCAGTATTTT
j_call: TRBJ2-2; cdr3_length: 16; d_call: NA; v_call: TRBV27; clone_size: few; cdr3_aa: CASSFQGGSHTGELFF; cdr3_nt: TGTGCCAGCAGTTTCCAAGGGGGTAGCCACACCGGGGAGCTGTTTTTT
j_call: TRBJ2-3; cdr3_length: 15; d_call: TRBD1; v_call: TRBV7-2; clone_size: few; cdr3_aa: CASSLTGGAGDTQYF; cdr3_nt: TGTGCCAGCAGCCTTACAGGGGGCGCAGGAGATACGCAGTATTTT
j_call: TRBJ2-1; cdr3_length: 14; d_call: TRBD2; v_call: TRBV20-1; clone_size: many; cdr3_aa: CSADSTSANNEQFF; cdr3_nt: TGCAGTGCCGATTCGACTAGCGCTAACAATGAGCAGTTCTTC
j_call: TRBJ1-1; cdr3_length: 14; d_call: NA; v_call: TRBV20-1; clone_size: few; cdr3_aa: CSAREWGQNTEAFF; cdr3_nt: TGCAGTGCTAGAGAATGGGGACAGAACACTGAAGCTTTCTTT
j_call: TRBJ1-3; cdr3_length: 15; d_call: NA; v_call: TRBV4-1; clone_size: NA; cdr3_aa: CASSPSLQAGNTIYF; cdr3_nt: TGCGCCAGCAGCCCCTCCCTCCAGGCTGGAAACACCATATATTTT
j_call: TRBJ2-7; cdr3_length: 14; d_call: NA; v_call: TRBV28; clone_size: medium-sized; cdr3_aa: CASTKPDRSYEQYF; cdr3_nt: TGTGCCAGCACCAAACCGGACCGTTCCTACGAGCAGTACTTC
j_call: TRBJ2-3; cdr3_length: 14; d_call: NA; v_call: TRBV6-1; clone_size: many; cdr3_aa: CASSYAGSTDTQYF; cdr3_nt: TGTGCCAGCAGTTATGCGGGGAGCACAGATACGCAGTATTTT
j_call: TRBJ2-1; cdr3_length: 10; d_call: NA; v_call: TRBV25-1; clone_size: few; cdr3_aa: CASRSGEQFF; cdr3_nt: TGTGCCAGCCGCTCGGGTGAGCAGTTCTTC
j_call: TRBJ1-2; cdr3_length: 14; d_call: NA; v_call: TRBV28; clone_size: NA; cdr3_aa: CASSLEGLTYGYTF; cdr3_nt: TGTGCCAGCAGTTTAGAGGGTTTAACGTATGGCTACACCTTC
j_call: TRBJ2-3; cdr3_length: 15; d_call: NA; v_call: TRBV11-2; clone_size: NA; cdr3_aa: CASSLDHRGSDTQYF; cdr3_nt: TGTGCCAGCAGCTTAGATCATCGGGGCTCAGATACGCAGTATTTT
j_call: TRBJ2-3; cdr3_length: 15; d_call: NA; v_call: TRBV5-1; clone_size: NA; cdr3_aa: CARSLTGPGTDTQYF; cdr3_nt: TGCGCCCGCAGCTTGACAGGCCCTGGCACAGATACGCAGTATTTT
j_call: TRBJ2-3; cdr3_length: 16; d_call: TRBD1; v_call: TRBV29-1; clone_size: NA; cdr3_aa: CSVVTGTGARSDTQYF; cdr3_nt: TGCAGCGTAGTTACCGGGACAGGGGCGAGATCAGATACGCAGTATTTT
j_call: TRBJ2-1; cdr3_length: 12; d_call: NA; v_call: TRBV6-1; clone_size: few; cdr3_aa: CASSFLFNEQFF; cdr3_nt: TGTGCCAGCAGTTTCCTCTTTAATGAGCAGTTCTTC
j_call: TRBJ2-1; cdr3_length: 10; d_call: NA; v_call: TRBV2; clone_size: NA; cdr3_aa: CASRRYEQFF; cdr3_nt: TGTGCCAGCAGGAGATATGAGCAGTTCTTC
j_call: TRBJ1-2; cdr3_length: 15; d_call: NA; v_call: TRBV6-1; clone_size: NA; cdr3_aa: CASSPGTDPFSGYTF; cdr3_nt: TGTGCCAGCAGCCCCGGGACGGATCCCTTCTCCGGCTACACCTTC
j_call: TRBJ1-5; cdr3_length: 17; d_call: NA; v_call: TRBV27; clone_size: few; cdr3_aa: CASSVGVSRYSNQPQHF; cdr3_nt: TGTGCCAGCAGTGTGGGGGTTAGTAGGTATAGCAATCAGCCCCAGCATTTT
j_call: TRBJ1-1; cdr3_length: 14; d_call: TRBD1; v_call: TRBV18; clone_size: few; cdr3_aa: CASSQGAVYTEAFF; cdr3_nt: TGTGCCAGCTCACAGGGGGCGGTGTACACTGAAGCTTTCTTT
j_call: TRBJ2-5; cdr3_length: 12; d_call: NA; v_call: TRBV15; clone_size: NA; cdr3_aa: CATTRGQETQYF; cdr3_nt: TGTGCCACGACTCGGGGGCAAGAGACCCAGTACTTC
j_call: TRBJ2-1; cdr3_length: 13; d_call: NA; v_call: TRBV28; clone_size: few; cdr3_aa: CATQGLPYNEQFF; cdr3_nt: TGTGCCACCCAGGGACTTCCATACAATGAGCAGTTCTTC
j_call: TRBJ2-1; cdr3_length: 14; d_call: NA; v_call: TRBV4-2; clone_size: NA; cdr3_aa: CASSQGTSYNEQFF; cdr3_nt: TGTGCCAGCAGCCAAGGGACGTCGTACAATGAGCAGTTCTTC
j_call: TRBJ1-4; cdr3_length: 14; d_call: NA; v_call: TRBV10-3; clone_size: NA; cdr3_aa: CAISEDVTNEKLFF; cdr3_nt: TGTGCCATCAGTGAGGACGTTACTAATGAAAAACTGTTTTTT
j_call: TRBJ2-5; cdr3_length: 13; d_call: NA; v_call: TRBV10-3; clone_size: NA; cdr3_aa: CATSRGRQETQYF; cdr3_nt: TGTGCCACCTCGCGGGGGCGGCAAGAGACCCAGTACTTC
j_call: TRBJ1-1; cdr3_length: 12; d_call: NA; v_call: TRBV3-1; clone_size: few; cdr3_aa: CASSHSRAEAFF; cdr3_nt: TGTGCCAGCAGCCACAGCAGAGCTGAAGCTTTCTTT
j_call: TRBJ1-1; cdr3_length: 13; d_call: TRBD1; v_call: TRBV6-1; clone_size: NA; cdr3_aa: CASTTDRGTEAFF; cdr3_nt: TGTGCCAGCACTACCGACAGGGGAACTGAAGCTTTCTTT
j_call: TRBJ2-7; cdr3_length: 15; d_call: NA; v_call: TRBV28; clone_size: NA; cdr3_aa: CASSEGLRGSYEQYF; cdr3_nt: TGTGCCAGCAGTGAAGGACTCCGGGGTTCCTACGAGCAGTACTTC
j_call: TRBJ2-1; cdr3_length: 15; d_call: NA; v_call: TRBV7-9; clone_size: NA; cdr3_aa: CASSPTVAQYNEEFF; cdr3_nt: TGTGCCAGCAGCCCTACGGTGGCCCAATACAATGAGGAGTTCTTC